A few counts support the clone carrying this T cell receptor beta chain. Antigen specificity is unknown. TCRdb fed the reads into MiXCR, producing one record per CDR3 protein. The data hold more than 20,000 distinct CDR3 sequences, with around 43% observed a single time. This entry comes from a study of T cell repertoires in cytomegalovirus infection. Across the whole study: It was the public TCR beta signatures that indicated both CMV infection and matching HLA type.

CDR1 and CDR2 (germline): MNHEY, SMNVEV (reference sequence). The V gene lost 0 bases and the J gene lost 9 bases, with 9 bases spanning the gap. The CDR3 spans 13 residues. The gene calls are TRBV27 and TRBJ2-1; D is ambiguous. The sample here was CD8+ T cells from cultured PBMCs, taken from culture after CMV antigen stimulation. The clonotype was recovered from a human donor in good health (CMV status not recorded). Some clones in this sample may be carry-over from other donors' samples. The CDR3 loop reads CASSLSGFSEQFF. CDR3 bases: TGTGCCAGCAGTTTATCAGGCTTTTCTGAGCAGTTCTTC.